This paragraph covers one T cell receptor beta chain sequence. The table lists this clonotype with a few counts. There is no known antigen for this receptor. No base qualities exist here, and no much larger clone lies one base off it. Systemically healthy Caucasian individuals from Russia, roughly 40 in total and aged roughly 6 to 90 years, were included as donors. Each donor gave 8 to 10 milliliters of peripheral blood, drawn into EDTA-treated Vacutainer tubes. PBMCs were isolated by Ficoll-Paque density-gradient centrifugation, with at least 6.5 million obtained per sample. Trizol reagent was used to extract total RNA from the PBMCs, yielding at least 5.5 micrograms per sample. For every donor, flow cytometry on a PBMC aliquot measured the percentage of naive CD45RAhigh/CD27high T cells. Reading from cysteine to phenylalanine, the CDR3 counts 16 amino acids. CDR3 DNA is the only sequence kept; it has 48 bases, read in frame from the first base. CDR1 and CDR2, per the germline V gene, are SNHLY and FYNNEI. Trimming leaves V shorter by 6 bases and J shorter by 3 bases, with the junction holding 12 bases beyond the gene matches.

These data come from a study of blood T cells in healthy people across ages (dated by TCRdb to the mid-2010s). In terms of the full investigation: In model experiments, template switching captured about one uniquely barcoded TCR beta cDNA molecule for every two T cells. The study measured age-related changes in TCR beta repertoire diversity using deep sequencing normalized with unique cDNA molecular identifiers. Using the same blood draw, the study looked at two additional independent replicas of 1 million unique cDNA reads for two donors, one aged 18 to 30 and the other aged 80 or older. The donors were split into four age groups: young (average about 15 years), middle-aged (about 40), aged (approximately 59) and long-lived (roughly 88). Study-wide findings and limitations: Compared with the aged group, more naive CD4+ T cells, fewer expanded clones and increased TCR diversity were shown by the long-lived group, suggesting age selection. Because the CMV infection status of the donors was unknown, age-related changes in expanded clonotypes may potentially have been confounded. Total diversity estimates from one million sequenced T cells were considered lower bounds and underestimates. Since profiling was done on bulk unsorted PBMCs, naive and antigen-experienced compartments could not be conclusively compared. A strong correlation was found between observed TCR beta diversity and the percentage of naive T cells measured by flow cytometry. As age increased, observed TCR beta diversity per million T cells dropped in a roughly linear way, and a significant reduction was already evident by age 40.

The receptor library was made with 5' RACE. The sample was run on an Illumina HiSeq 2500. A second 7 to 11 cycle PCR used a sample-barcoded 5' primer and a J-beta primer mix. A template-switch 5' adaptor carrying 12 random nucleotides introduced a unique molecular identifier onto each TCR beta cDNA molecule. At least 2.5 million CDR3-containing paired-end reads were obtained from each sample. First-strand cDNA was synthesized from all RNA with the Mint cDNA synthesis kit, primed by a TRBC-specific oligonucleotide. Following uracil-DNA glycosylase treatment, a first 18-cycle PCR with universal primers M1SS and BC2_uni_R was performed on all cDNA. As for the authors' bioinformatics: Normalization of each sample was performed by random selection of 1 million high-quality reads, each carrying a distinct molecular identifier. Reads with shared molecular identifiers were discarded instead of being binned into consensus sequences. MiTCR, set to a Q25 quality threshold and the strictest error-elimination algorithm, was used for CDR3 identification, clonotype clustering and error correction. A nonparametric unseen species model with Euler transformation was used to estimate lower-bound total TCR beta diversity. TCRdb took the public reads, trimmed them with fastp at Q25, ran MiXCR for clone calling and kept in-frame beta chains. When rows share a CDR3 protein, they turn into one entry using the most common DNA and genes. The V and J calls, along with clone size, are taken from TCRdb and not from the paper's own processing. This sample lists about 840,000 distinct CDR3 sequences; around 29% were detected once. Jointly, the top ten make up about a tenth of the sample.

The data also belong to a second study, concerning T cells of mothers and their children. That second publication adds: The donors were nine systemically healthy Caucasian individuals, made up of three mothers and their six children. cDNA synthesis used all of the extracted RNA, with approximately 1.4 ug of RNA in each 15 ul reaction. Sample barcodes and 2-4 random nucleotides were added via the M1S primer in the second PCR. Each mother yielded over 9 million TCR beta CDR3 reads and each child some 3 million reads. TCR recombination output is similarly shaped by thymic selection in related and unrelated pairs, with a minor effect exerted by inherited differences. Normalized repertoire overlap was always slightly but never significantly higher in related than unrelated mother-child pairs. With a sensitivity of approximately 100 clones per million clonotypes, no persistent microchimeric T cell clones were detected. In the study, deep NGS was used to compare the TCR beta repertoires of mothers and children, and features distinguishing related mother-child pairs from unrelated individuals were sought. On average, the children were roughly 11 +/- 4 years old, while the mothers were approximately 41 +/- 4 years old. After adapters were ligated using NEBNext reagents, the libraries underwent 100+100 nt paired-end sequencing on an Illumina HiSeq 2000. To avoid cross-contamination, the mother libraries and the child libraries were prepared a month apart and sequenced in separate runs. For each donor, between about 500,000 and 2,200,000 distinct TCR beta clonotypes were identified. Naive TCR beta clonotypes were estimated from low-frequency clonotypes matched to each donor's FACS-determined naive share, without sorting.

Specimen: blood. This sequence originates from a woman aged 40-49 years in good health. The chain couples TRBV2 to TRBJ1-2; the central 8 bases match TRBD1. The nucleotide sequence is TGTGCCAGCAGCCTCAGGACAGGGAGGATCGACTATGGCTACACCTTC. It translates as CASSLRTGRIDYGYTF.